This TCR beta chain is from a study of CD8+CD57+ T cells in acquired aplastic anemia. General observations from the study: A set of 25 to 30 CD8+ CDR3 sequences was shared between patients and controls, and these sequences appeared highly expressed in patients. The CD8+ Simpson's diversity of patients and controls was not significantly different.

This clonotype was seen at least ten times. Its antigen is as yet unknown. The CDR3 consists of 16 residues. Trimming removed 2 bases from V and 2 bases from J; junction bases left unmatched: 4. Germline V gene sequence: CDR1 SGHTA, CDR2 FQGNSA. TCR beta VDJ and CDR3 profiles were obtained from a genomic DNA template. TCRdb ran MiXCR on the reads and lists one entry per CDR3 protein. The table records about 180,000 distinct CDR3 sequences, 40% to 55% of them present only once. Sequenced material: sorted CD4+, CD8+, or CD8+CD57+ T cells (not recorded which) from PBMCs. This TCR was sampled from a human donor in good health. The rearrangement joins TRBV7-2 to TRBJ2-7, with 12 bases that match TRBD2. CDR3 amino acids: CASSLTLAGGPYEQYF. The CDR3, as DNA: TGTGCCAGCAGCTTAACGCTAGCGGGAGGGCCCTACGAGCAGTACTTC.